The 14 T cell receptor beta chains listed next were all sequenced from one sample in a study of T cell responses to AZD1222 COVID-19 vaccine. The table came from immunoSEQ multiplex PCR; TCRdb's copy has only in-frame clones and leaves some out. The profile shows approximately 150,000 clones, 90% of them singletons. The sample in question was peripheral blood, obtained 28 days after the second AZD1222 dose. Receptor source: an adult who received the AZD1222 COVID-19 vaccine.

The rearrangement links TRBV5-5 to TRBJ1-1, with 8 bases that match TRBD1. V lost 4 bases to trimming and J lost 6 bases; unmatched junction nucleotides: 8. Germline-derived CDR1 and CDR2 are SGHKS and YYEKEE (reference sequence). This CDR3 is built from 14 residues. The CDR3 DNA sequence: TGTGCCAGCAGCACCCGAGGACAGGGCTCTGAAGCTTTCTTT. This encodes CASSTRGQGSEAFF.

The chain carries TRBV6-6 and TRBJ2-1, with 9 nucleotides matching TRBD2. Germline V gene data show CDR1 as MNHNY and CDR2 as SVGAGI (reference sequence). J was trimmed by 9 bases and V by 0 bases; bases with no gene match: 3. The CDR3 has 14 amino acids. This CDR3 is CASSYSSGGGEQFF. CDR3 bases: TGTGCCAGCAGTTACTCTAGCGGGGGTGGTGAGCAGTTCTTC.

This chain links TRBV18 with TRBJ2-4, with D unresolved. Germline values: CDR1 KGHSH, CDR2 LQKENI. Trimming took off 3 bases at V and 0 bases at J, with 6 bases between the two ends. The CDR3 sequence is 14 residues long. The CDR3 sequence: CASSPELAKNIQYF. The CDR3 nucleotides are TGTGCCAGCTCACCGGAGTTAGCCAAAAACATTCAGTACTTC. Complete variable domain (other parts from reference TRBV18 and TRBJ2-4): NAGVMQNPRHLVRRRGQEARLRCSPMKGHSHVYWYRQLPEEGLKFMVYLQKENIIDESGMPKERFSAEFPKEGPSILRIQQVVRGDSAAYFCASSPELAKNIQYFGAGTRLSVL.

This clone was detected only a few times. J is TRBJ2-7 and V is TRBV7-6; TRBD2 matches 15 bases. Germline CDR1 is SGHVS and CDR2 is FNYEAQ. The CDR3 has 17 amino acids. The V gene end was trimmed by 3 bases and the J gene end by 2 bases; junction bases not matched to a gene: 5. CDR3 sequence: CASSFGLAGGIPYEQYF. DNA of the CDR3: TGTGCCAGCAGCTTCGGACTAGCGGGAGGGATTCCCTACGAGCAGTACTTC.

The chain couples TRBV5-1 to TRBJ2-5, with a tentative D call TRBD2 (6 bases). V was pared by 2 bases and J by 5 bases, with 16 bases between. The CDR3 contains 15 residues. Looked up from germline, CDR1 is SGHRS and CDR2 is YFSETQ. CDR3 in amino acids: CASSFTSPTYETQYF. The CDR3 region has the DNA TGCGCCAGCAGCTTTACTAGCCCTACTTATGAGACCCAGTACTTC.

The chain couples TRBV19 to TRBJ1-2, with 8 bases aligning to TRBD1. The CDR3 is 15 amino acids. Per the germline V gene, CDR1 is LNHDA and CDR2 is SQIVND (reference sequence). J was trimmed by 3 bases and V by 2 bases; bases with no gene match: 5. The CDR3 region is CASSIQGARDYGYTF. The DNA of the CDR3 is TGTGCCAGTAGTATACAGGGGGCGCGGGACTATGGCTACACCTTC.

This clone was counted once. The V and J genes are TRBV3-1 (or the pseudogene TRBV3-2) and TRBJ2-5; TRBD1 is a possible D gene (6 bases). V was cut by 2 bases and J by 5 bases, with 12 bases left in between. CDR1 is LGHDT, CDR2 YNNKEL, per germline (reference sequence). The CDR3 sequence is 14 residues long. The CDR3 loop reads CASSQITTGETQYF. The DNA for the CDR3 is TGTGCCAGCAGCCAAATAACCACAGGGGAGACCCAGTACTTC.

The genes are TRBV5-1 and TRBJ1-1; possibly TRBD1 for D (5 bases). The CDR3 spans 15 residues. Trimming took 0 bases from V and 1 from J, leaving 10 bases between them. Germline CDR1 and CDR2: SGHRS and YFSETQ. The CDR3 sequence is CASSLGGLSNTEAFF. The CDR3 nucleotides read TGCGCCAGCAGCTTGGGGGGACTTTCGAACACTGAAGCTTTCTTT.

The chain is built from TRBV7-9 and TRBJ2-1; 10 bases are shared with TRBD2. The CDR3 length is 16 residues. Germline V gene data show CDR1 as SEHNR and CDR2 as FQNEAQ (reference sequence). J was trimmed by 10 bases and V by 3 bases; bases with no gene match: 12. CDR3 protein: CASSLIPAGGVDEQFF. Here the CDR3 DNA reads TGTGCCAGCAGCTTGATTCCAGCGGGAGGGGTAGACGAGCAGTTCTTC.

This chain uses TRBV29-1 with TRBJ1-1, with D tentatively TRBD1 (5 bases). This CDR3 comprises 11 residues. The V and J ends lost 4 bases and 6 bases respectively, with 9 bases between them. In germline, CDR1 is SQVTM, CDR2 ANQGSEA. DNA of the CDR3: TGCAGCGTTGGAAGGGGTTCTGAAGCTTTCTTT. It encodes CSVGRGSEAFF.

The chain has TRBV12-3 or TRBV12-4 and TRBJ1-2; no clear D gene. The CDR3 extends over 13 amino acids. V dropped 0 bases and J dropped 8 bases, with 10 bases sitting between them. The CDR3 loop is CASSLATPDGYTF. The CDR3 DNA reads as TGTGCCAGCAGTTTAGCTACCCCGGACGGCTACACCTTC.

CDR3 amino acids: CASSEAYGSYYEQYF. In DNA, the CDR3 is TGTGCCAGCAGTGAAGCTTACGGATCCTATTACGAGCAGTACTTC. The chain carries TRBV6-1 and TRBJ2-7; no clear D. Germline CDR1 is MNHNS and CDR2 is SASEGT. The length of the CDR3 is 15 residues. Trimming left V 0 bases short and J 4 bases short, with 13 bases between.

This chain joins TRBV10-1 and TRBJ2-1; D gene ambiguous. V was pared by 0 bases and J by 8 bases, with 11 bases between. Germline V gene sequence: CDR1 WNHNN, CDR2 SYGVQD (reference sequence). CDR3 length: 14 amino acids. The CDR3 sequence: CASSESSGMDEQFF. The CDR3 bases are TGCGCCAGCAGTGAGTCGTCAGGAATGGATGAGCAGTTCTTC.

The V and J genes are TRBV7-6 and TRBJ1-1; D call uncertain. The V gene lost 1 base and the J gene lost 4 bases, with 1 base spanning the gap. Looked up from germline, CDR1 is SGHVS and CDR2 is FNYEAQ. The CDR3 sequence is 11 residues long. The CDR3 is CASSLGTEAFF. Written as DNA, the CDR3 is TGTGCCAGCAGCTTAGGCACTGAAGCTTTCTTT.